This TCR beta chain was identified during a study of PD-L1 blockade in urothelial cancer. The data were produced by immunoSEQ multiplex PCR, yet TCRdb's version contains in-frame clones alone and is incomplete. The data contain about 43,000 clones, 70% to 90% of them singletons. Sample time point: pretreatment peripheral blood. CDR1 is SGDLS, CDR2 YYNGEE, per germline. Unmatched junction bases numbered 12, after V lost 4 bases and J lost 7 bases. The CDR3 spans 16 residues. V usage is TRBV9 and J usage is TRBJ2-2, with 8 bases lining up with TRBD2. The sequenced sample was PBMCs, obtained around atezolizumab (anti-PD-L1) treatment. This receptor was taken from a man aged 55 to 70 with urothelial cancer. CDR3 nucleotides: TGTGCCAGCAGCCGTAGCGGGGATTTCCGGATCGGGGAGCTGTTTTTT. It encodes CASSRSGDFRIGELFF.